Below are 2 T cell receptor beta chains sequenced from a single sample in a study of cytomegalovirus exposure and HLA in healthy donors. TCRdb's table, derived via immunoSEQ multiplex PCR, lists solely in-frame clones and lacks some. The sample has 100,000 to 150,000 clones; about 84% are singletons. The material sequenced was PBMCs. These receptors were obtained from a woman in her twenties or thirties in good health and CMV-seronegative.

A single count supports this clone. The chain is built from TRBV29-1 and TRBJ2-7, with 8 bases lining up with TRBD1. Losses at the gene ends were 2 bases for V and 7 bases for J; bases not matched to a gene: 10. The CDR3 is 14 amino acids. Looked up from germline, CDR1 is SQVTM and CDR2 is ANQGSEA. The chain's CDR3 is CSVERGQGAGEQYF. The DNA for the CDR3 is TGCAGCGTTGAAAGGGGCCAGGGGGCAGGTGAGCAGTACTTC.

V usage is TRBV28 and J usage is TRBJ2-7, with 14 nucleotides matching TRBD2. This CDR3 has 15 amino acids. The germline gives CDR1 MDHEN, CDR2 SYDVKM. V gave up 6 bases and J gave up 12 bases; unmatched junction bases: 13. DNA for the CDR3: TGTGCCAGCAGGCCGGGACTAGCGGGGGCAGCTGGGCTGTACTTC. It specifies CASRPGLAGAAGLYF.